The rows below give T cell receptor beta chains drawn from one sample of a study of early T cells in non-severe SARS-CoV-2 infection. Using its own MiXCR run on the 5' RACE reads, TCRdb lists one record per CDR3 protein. This table has over 45,000 distinct CDR3 sequences, about 10% appearing once. The material sequenced was whole blood. The receptors here all came from an adult who was a healthcare worker with PCR-confirmed SARS-CoV-2 infection or an uninfected control (not recorded which). The CDR3 runs from the conserved cysteine through the conserved F or W. Fields, in order: V gene, J gene, D gene, clone size, CDR3 protein, CDR3 DNA. D genes are given only for firm matches. Size is omitted from some rows. Given values are once, few, many or a class for expanded clones.

TRBV6-1,TRBJ2-3,NA,NA,CASSYGRITDTQYF,TGTGCCAGCAGCTACGGGAGAATCACAGATACGCAGTATTTT
TRBV7-3,TRBJ2-5,TRBD2,many,CASSPGTSPQETQYF,TGTGCCAGCAGCCCCGGGACTAGCCCCCAAGAGACCCAGTACTTC
TRBV9,TRBJ2-3,NA,few,CASSVGTYTDTQYF,TGTGCCAGCAGCGTTGGGACTTACACAGATACGCAGTATTTT
TRBV6-2/TRBV6-3,TRBJ1-2,NA,NA,CASSYLREEGYTF,TGTGCCAGCAGCTACCTCCGAGAGGAAGGCTACACCTTC
TRBV30,TRBJ1-2,TRBD1,few,CAWSYRGRLTGYTF,TGTGCCTGGAGTTACAGGGGGCGATTGACTGGCTACACCTTC
TRBV29-1,TRBJ2-1,TRBD2,few,CSVEDPVRGRPNEQFF,TGCAGCGTTGAAGATCCGGTCCGCGGGAGGCCAAATGAGCAGTTCTTC
TRBV6-1,TRBJ2-4,TRBD1,NA,CASSSPQGNIQYF,TGTGCCAGCAGCAGTCCACAGGGGAACATTCAGTACTTC
TRBV7-2,TRBJ2-3,NA,many,CASSLSGRVGQDTQYF,TGTGCCAGCAGCTTGTCAGGTCGGGTCGGGCAAGATACGCAGTATTTT
TRBV20-1,TRBJ2-7,NA,many,CSAEHRLVSYEQYF,TGCAGTGCCGAGCATCGACTGGTATCCTACGAGCAGTACTTC
TRBV10-3,TRBJ2-3,NA,few,CAISVGPAGDTQYF,TGTGCCATCAGTGTGGGACCCGCCGGAGATACGCAGTATTTT
TRBV25-1,TRBJ2-7,TRBD1,many,CASSKGQGAYEQYF,TGTGCCAGCAGTAAGGGACAGGGGGCCTACGAGCAGTACTTC
TRBV25-1,TRBJ1-2,NA,NA,CASRTGAYGYTF,TGTGCCAGCAGAACTGGGGCATATGGCTACACCTTC
TRBV2,TRBJ2-3,NA,few,CASSDVRSLGTDTQYF,TGTGCCAGCAGTGATGTGAGATCATTAGGCACAGATACGCAGTATTTT
TRBV27,TRBJ2-5,NA,NA,CASSPRGVAVSQETQYF,TGTGCCAGCAGTCCGCGTGGAGTAGCGGTCTCCCAAGAGACCCAGTACTTC
TRBV20-1,TRBJ1-6,TRBD1,NA,CSARPARQGSSPLHF,TGCAGTGCTCGACCCGCCCGACAGGGAAGTTCACCCCTCCACTTT
TRBV12-3/TRBV12-4,TRBJ2-1,TRBD2,many,CASAGRKALAGPGFEQFF,TGTGCCAGCGCTGGCCGGAAAGCACTAGCGGGACCAGGATTCGAGCAGTTCTTC
TRBV11-2,TRBJ2-1,NA,few,CASSLWATLTEQFF,TGTGCCAGCAGCTTATGGGCTACGCTTACTGAGCAGTTCTTC
TRBV11-3,TRBJ2-3,NA,many,CASSLKNADTQYF,TGTGCCAGCAGCTTAAAGAACGCAGATACGCAGTATTTT
TRBV5-5,TRBJ2-7,TRBD2,NA,CASSLETSGRYEQYF,TGTGCCAGCAGCTTGGAGACTAGCGGGAGATACGAGCAGTACTTC
TRBV6-2/TRBV6-3,TRBJ2-3,NA,medium-sized,CASSYQDSTQYF,TGTGCCAGCAGTTACCAGGACTCTACGCAGTATTTT
TRBV27,TRBJ2-4,TRBD1,few,CASRGTGPFSGIQYF,TGTGCCAGCAGGGGGACAGGGCCCTTTAGTGGCATTCAGTACTTC
TRBV20-1,TRBJ2-7,NA,few,CSASVWRVSSYEQYF,TGCAGTGCTAGTGTTTGGCGGGTGAGCTCCTACGAGCAGTACTTC
TRBV20-1,TRBJ2-3,TRBD2,few,CSARDLAGRDTQYF,TGCAGTGCTAGAGATTTAGCGGGGCGAGATACGCAGTATTTT
TRBV11-2,TRBJ2-1,TRBD2,NA,CASSLVGLAGNEQFF,TGTGCCAGCAGCTTAGTGGGACTAGCTGGGAATGAGCAGTTCTTC
TRBV20-1,TRBJ2-5,NA,NA,CSATKQERLYF,TGCAGTGCTACAAAACAGGAGCGTTTATACTTC
TRBV27,TRBJ2-3,NA,many,CASSLYGPDTDTQYF,TGTGCCAGCAGTTTATATGGGCCCGACACAGATACGCAGTATTTT
TRBV9,TRBJ2-3,NA,many,CASSVDLTDTQYF,TGTGCCAGCAGCGTAGACCTCACAGATACGCAGTATTTT
TRBV7-2,TRBJ2-7,NA,many,CASSLFRGPAYEQYF,TGTGCCAGCAGCTTATTCCGCGGGCCAGCCTACGAGCAGTACTTC
TRBV7-2,TRBJ2-1,NA,many,CASSLAGVPYNEQFF,TGTGCCAGCAGCTTAGCGGGAGTGCCCTACAATGAGCAGTTCTTC
TRBV2,TRBJ1-2,NA,NA,CASNEGSYGYTF,TGTGCCAGCAACGAGGGAAGCTATGGCTACACCTTC
TRBV30,TRBJ1-1,NA,few,CAWGQGSSATEAFF,TGTGCCTGGGGTCAGGGGAGTTCGGCCACTGAAGCTTTCTTT
TRBV7-3,TRBJ2-5,NA,NA,CASSLTGTGQETQYF,TGTGCCAGCAGCCTAACCGGGACTGGACAAGAGACCCAGTACTTC
TRBV4-2,TRBJ2-7,NA,many,CASSQDPKEWYEQYF,TGTGCCAGCAGCCAAGATCCCAAGGAGTGGTACGAGCAGTACTTC
TRBV29-1,TRBJ2-7,NA,NA,CSVRRNEQYF,TGCAGCGTTCGAAGGAACGAGCAGTACTTC
TRBV3-1,TRBJ2-2,NA,few,CASSQSGTGELFF,TGTGCCAGCAGCCAAAGTGGCACCGGGGAGCTGTTTTTT
TRBV29-1,TRBJ2-7,NA,many,CSVGQGTSSYEQYF,TGCAGCGTCGGGCAGGGGACATCTTCCTACGAGCAGTACTTC
TRBV4-3,TRBJ1-6,NA,few,CASSQDPPTGEDSPLHF,TGCGCCAGCAGCCAAGATCCCCCCACGGGGGAGGATTCACCCCTCCACTTT
TRBV9,TRBJ2-6,TRBD1,many,CASSAQGAPVGANVLTF,TGTGCCAGCAGCGCCCAGGGGGCGCCTGTAGGAGCCAACGTCCTGACTTTC
TRBV12-3/TRBV12-4,TRBJ1-1,NA,NA,CASTQGGTEAFF,TGTGCCAGCACCCAAGGGGGCACTGAAGCTTTCTTT
TRBV5-4,TRBJ2-3,NA,many,CASSLESGDTQYF,TGTGCCAGCAGCTTAGAGTCGGGAGATACGCAGTATTTT
TRBV20-1,TRBJ2-3,NA,many,CSARDLSPAITDTQYF,TGCAGTGCTAGAGATCTGAGTCCAGCAATTACAGATACGCAGTATTTT
TRBV7-9,TRBJ1-1,NA,many,CASSFFQTDEAFF,TGTGCCAGCAGCTTTTTTCAAACAGACGAAGCTTTCTTT
TRBV3-1,TRBJ1-1,TRBD1,many,CASSQEGGLEAFF,TGTGCCAGCAGCCAAGAAGGGGGCCTTGAAGCTTTCTTT
TRBV19,TRBJ2-2,NA,NA,CASSIFGTNTGELFF,TGTGCCAGTAGTATCTTCGGGACTAACACCGGGGAGCTGTTTTTT
TRBV2,TRBJ2-7,NA,NA,CASTQWQNSYEQYF,TGTGCCAGCACCCAGTGGCAGAACTCCTACGAGCAGTACTTC
TRBV4-2,TRBJ1-5,TRBD1,few,CASSQARGSNQPQHF,TGTGCCAGCAGCCAAGCCAGGGGGAGCAATCAGCCCCAGCATTTT
TRBV7-2,TRBJ2-3,TRBD2,NA,CASSLELAGADTQYF,TGTGCCAGCAGCTTAGAGCTAGCGGGAGCGGATACGCAGTATTTT
TRBV6-2/TRBV6-3,TRBJ1-1,NA,few,CASSIRDFEAFF,TGTGCCAGCAGTATACGGGACTTTGAAGCTTTCTTT
TRBV10-3,TRBJ2-1,NA,many,CAISAADLSYNEQFF,TGTGCCATCAGCGCAGCGGACCTCTCCTACAATGAGCAGTTCTTC
TRBV7-7,TRBJ2-1,NA,NA,CASESGSSYNEQFF,TGTGCTAGCGAATCTGGCAGCTCCTACAATGAGCAGTTCTTC
TRBV7-9,TRBJ2-1,NA,few,CASSSITSYHNEQFF,TGTGCCAGCAGCTCTATTACCAGTTATCACAATGAGCAGTTCTTC
TRBV4-1,TRBJ2-3,TRBD2,NA,CASSQGEGVLAGGETQYF,TGCGCCAGCAGCCAAGGGGAAGGGGTACTAGCGGGAGGTGAGACGCAGTATTTT
TRBV20-1,TRBJ2-2,NA,few,CSASLLGTTLSGELFF,TGCAGTGCTAGTCTACTCGGGACCACACTATCCGGGGAGCTGTTTTTT
TRBV12-3/TRBV12-4,TRBJ1-1,NA,many,CASSFQGRGTEAFF,TGTGCCAGCAGTTTTCAGGGAAGGGGTACTGAAGCTTTCTTT
TRBV3-1,TRBJ2-7,NA,NA,CASSNTEVSLGEQYF,TGTGCCAGCAGTAACACCGAGGTCTCCCTCGGCGAGCAGTACTTC
TRBV7-6,TRBJ2-7,TRBD1,many,CASSPGPGGSSYEQYF,TGTGCCAGCAGCCCCGGACCAGGGGGCAGTTCTTACGAGCAGTACTTC
TRBV5-4,TRBJ2-1,TRBD2,few,CASSLAVGGPRNEQFF,TGTGCCAGCAGCTTGGCAGTGGGAGGGCCGAGGAATGAGCAGTTCTTC
TRBV4-2,TRBJ2-1,NA,NA,CASSHSHYNEQFF,TGTGCCAGCAGCCATTCCCACTACAATGAGCAGTTCTTC